These 10 T cell receptor beta chains were sequenced from one sample in a study of T cell changes during pregnancy in multiple sclerosis. Sequenced by immunoSEQ multiplex PCR; TCRdb stores in-frame clones only, minus some. The table shows some 38,000 clones, with 91% occurring only once. Sequenced material: CD8+ T cells from peripheral blood mononuclear cells, taken after pregnancy. Source of these receptors: a female donor with multiple sclerosis, enrolled in a pregnancy study.

The rearrangement joins TRBV7-8 to TRBJ1-5; TRBD1 matches at 8 bases. This CDR3 is 16 amino acids long. CDR1 is SGHVS, CDR2 FQNEAQ, per germline. The junction had 11 bases not matched to a gene; V was cut back by 4 bases and J by 6 bases. The DNA of the CDR3 is TGTGCCAGCAGCTCTAGGACAGGGCTTAAGTCTCAGCCCCAGCATTTT. Translated, it gives CASSSRTGLKSQPQHF.

The chain links TRBV27 to TRBJ1-1; D might be TRBD1 (6 bases). V shed 7 bases and J shed 1 base, with 19 bases lying between them. The CDR3 is made up of 16 amino acids. In germline, CDR1 is MNHEY, CDR2 SMNVEV (reference sequence). The CDR3 bases are TGTGCCAGCACCGCGCGGGGGGGGCGAGGGAACACTGAAGCTTTCTTT. Protein sequence: CASTARGGRGNTEAFF.

The chain carries TRBV11-2 and TRBJ1-1; D uncertain. Germline CDR1 and CDR2: SGHAT and FQNNGV. CDR3 length: 15 residues. Trimming left V 4 bases short and J 11 bases short, with 23 bases between. The CDR3 nucleotides are TGTGCCAGCAGCTCCTGGAGTAGATCGGAGGTGTGGGCTTTCTTT. This translates into CASSSWSRSEVWAFF.

This sequence joins TRBV5-1 and TRBJ2-1; TRBD2 agrees at 12 bases. V shed 4 bases and J 4 bases; nucleotides not matched to a gene: 9. Germline V CDR1 and CDR2: SGHRS, YFSETQ. This CDR3 is built from 17 residues. In DNA form, the CDR3 reads TGCGCCAGCAGCCATGCCGTAGGACTAGCGGGGTACAATGAGCAGTTCTTC. It encodes CASSHAVGLAGYNEQFF.

Points on this clone: A clone one base away is much larger, so this may be a read error. The same CDR3 also results from other DNA sequences found in this sample. V and J are TRBV5-1 and TRBJ1-5; D may be TRBD1 (6 bases). The CDR3 runs 13 residues. The V gene lost 2 bases and the J gene lost 5 bases, with 8 bases spanning the gap. CDR1 and CDR2 (germline): SGHRS, YFSETQ. CDR3 sequence (DNA): TGCGCCAGCAGCTTTGAGGGGGATCAGCCCCAGCATTTT. Amino acid sequence: CASSFEGDQPQHF.

The chain carries TRBV7-9 and TRBJ2-7, with 7 bases that match TRBD1. V shed 5 bases and J 3 bases; nucleotides not matched to a gene: 4. Germline CDR1 and CDR2: SEHNR and FQNEAQ (reference sequence). The CDR3 sequence is 13 residues long. CDR3 residues: CASSRRQGYEQYF. Written as DNA, the CDR3 is TGTGCCAGCAGCCGCAGACAGGGCTACGAGCAGTACTTC.

V and J are TRBV19 and TRBJ1-4; the D is unclear. Per the germline V gene, CDR1 is LNHDA and CDR2 is SQIVND (reference sequence). The V end was cut by 3 bases, the J end by 7 bases, with 3 bases between. The CDR3 runs 11 residues. CDR3 residues: CASSIGEKLFF. CDR3 coding DNA: TGTGCCAGTAGTATCGGTGAAAAACTGTTTTTT. The full variable domain, in which reference TRBV19 and TRBJ1-4 provide the parts outside the CDR3, is DGGITQSPKYLFRKEGQNVTLSCEQNLNHDAMYWYRQDPGQGLRLIYYSQIVNDFQKGDIAEGYSVSREKKESFPLTVTSAQKNPTAFYLCASSIGEKLFFGSGTQLSVL.

This chain connects TRBV5-1 to TRBJ2-7, with D unresolved. The CDR3 contains 13 residues. Germline loops: CDR1 SGHRS, CDR2 YFSETQ. With 1 base removed from V and 1 base from J, the gap between germline ends came to 6 bases. CDR3 DNA sequence: TGCGCCAGCAGCTTGTCTGTTTCCTACGAGCAGTACTTC. Encoded protein: CASSLSVSYEQYF.

The rearrangement links TRBV6-1 to TRBJ2-7; maybe TRBD2 (6 bases). The V gene lost 3 bases and the J gene lost 1 base, with 16 bases spanning the gap. The CDR3 spans 16 residues. Germline V gene lookup returns CDR1 MNHNS and CDR2 SASEGT. CDR3 sequence (DNA): TGTGCCAGCAGTGAGGCTTTGGGGACTGGTTCCTACGAGCAGTACTTC. Translation: CASSEALGTGSYEQYF.

This chain connects TRBV4-2 to TRBJ2-3; D remains ambiguous. The CDR3 length is 16 residues. The V and J ends lost 1 base and 0 bases respectively, with 11 bases between them. The germline CDR1 and CDR2 sequences are LGHNA and YNFKEQ. In DNA form, the CDR3 reads TGTGCCAGCAGCCAAGTCGAAGTCGAGAGCACAGATACGCAGTATTTT. Translated: CASSQVEVESTDTQYF.